One and the same sample provided the 10 T cell receptor beta chains below, sequenced in a study of cytomegalovirus exposure and HLA in healthy donors. Primers: 60 Vbeta forward and 13 Jbeta reverse. Clones were read by immunoSEQ multiplex PCR, and TCRdb kept only the in-frame ones, dropping some. The sample data list nearly 200,000 clones. The source material was PBMCs. The receptors were sampled from a boy younger than 18 in good health and CMV-seronegative.

The rearrangement links TRBV18 to TRBJ2-5, with D possibly matching TRBD2 (6 bases). The V end was cut by 8 bases, the J end by 2 bases, with 15 bases between. Germline V CDR1 and CDR2: KGHSH, LQKENI. This CDR3 has 14 residues. The CDR3 reads CASTPGVAQETQYF. The CDR3 DNA follows: TGTGCCAGCACGCCGGGGGTAGCGCAAGAGACCCAGTACTTC.

V gene TRBV4-1 combines with J gene TRBJ2-7; 8 positions match TRBD1. CDR3 size: 14 residues. J lost 4 bases, V lost 4 bases, and 6 bases had no gene match. CDR1 is MGHRA and CDR2 is YSYEKL in the germline V gene. The CDR3 loop reads CASSRGQGVYEQYF. In DNA, the CDR3 is TGCGCCAGCAGCCGTGGACAGGGCGTGTACGAGCAGTACTTC.

This chain joins TRBV5-5 and TRBJ1-2; D perhaps matches TRBD1 (5 bases). The germline gives CDR1 SGHKS, CDR2 YYEKEE (reference sequence). The CDR3 is made up of 20 amino acids. Trimming removed 4 bases from V and 1 base from J, with 29 bases in between. As DNA, the CDR3 is TGTGCCAGCAGCCAGAGAACGGGTGGTATTTTGGGGGGACTTAACTATGGCTACACCTTC. This codes for CASSQRTGGILGGLNYGYTF.

This chain joins TRBV7-9 and TRBJ1-2; TRBD1 aligns across 8 bases. The CDR3 sequence is 14 residues long. The germline V gene has CDR1 SEHNR and CDR2 FQNEAQ (reference sequence). V trimming: 5 bases; J trimming: 7 bases; junction bases outside the gene matches: 9. CDR3 DNA: TGTGCCAGCAGCATGGGACAGGCCCCTGGTGGCTACACCTTC. Residues: CASSMGQAPGGYTF.

This chain links TRBV6-5 with TRBJ1-2; TRBD1 might be the D (5 bases). Trimming pared 6 bases from V and 7 bases from J, leaving 12 bases between. Germline values: CDR1 MNHEY, CDR2 SVGAGI. This CDR3 is 12 amino acids long. The DNA for the CDR3 is TGTGCCAGCAGGCAGACAGCCGGTGGCTACACCTTC. Protein: CASRQTAGGYTF.

The V call is TRBV7-2, the J call TRBJ2-1; D ambiguous. The CDR3 runs 16 residues. Germline CDR1 is SGHTA and CDR2 is FQGNSA. V lost 4 bases and J 0 bases, leaving 13 bases between the germline ends. The CDR3 reads CASSSSPASSYNEQFF. CDR3 in DNA: TGTGCCAGCAGCTCCTCCCCTGCGAGCTCCTACAATGAGCAGTTCTTC.

This rearrangement joins TRBV9 to TRBJ2-1; the match to TRBD2 covers 9 bases. Germline trimming cut 2 bases from V and 4 bases from J; bases unmatched to any gene: 10. The CDR3 length is 17 residues. Germline lookup yields CDR1 SGDLS and CDR2 YYNGEE. The CDR3 nucleotides read TGTGCCAGCAGCGTTTATGGGATAGCGGGGGCATACAATGAGCAGTTCTTC. Translation gives CASSVYGIAGAYNEQFF.

The V gene is TRBV19, the J gene TRBJ1-1; D remains unclear. The CDR3 consists of 14 residues. CDR1 LNHDA and CDR2 SQIVND come from the germline V gene (reference sequence). Trimming shortened V by 3 bases and J by 4 bases, and 12 bases separated the two germline ends. The CDR3 here is CASSIAAPGTEAFF. The CDR3 nucleotides read TGTGCCAGTAGTATCGCAGCACCGGGCACTGAAGCTTTCTTT.

The V gene is TRBV4-1, the J gene TRBJ1-1, with TRBD1 matching over 7 bases. CDR3 length equals 15 residues. Germline V gene data show CDR1 as MGHRA and CDR2 as YSYEKL. V was clipped by 3 bases and J by 6 bases; unmatched bases: 10. CDR3 protein: CASSQIQGEISEAFF. CDR3 DNA: TGCGCCAGCAGCCAGATTCAGGGGGAGATATCTGAAGCTTTCTTT.

The chain is built from TRBV11-2 and TRBJ1-2, with 7 bases identical to TRBD1. With V trimmed by 5 bases and J by 2 bases, 8 bases remained unmatched. The CDR3 length is 15 residues. Germline V lookup: CDR1 SGHAT, CDR2 FQNNGV. The CDR3 nucleotides are TGTGCCAGCAGCGACCAAGGGGGCTGGAACTATGGCTACACCTTC. This gives the protein CASSDQGGWNYGYTF. The entire variable domain, with the rest obtained from reference TRBV11-2 and TRBJ1-2, is as follows: EAGVAQSPRYKIIEKRQSVAFWCNPISGHATLYWYQQILGQGPKLLIQFQNNGVVDDSQLPKDRFSAERLKGVDSTLKIQPAKLEDSAVYLCASSDQGGWNYGYTFGSGTRLTVV.